Below, one T cell receptor beta chain is given with its context. It was with a sample-barcoded 5' primer and a J-beta primer mix that a second PCR of roughly 7 to 12 cycles was run. TCRdb reprocessed the 5' RACE reads via MiXCR and lists one record per CDR3 protein. The data contain some 860,000 distinct CDR3 sequences, 45% to 70% of them seen just once; the ten biggest clones take up roughly 25%. The data belong to a study of blood T cells in healthy people across ages. The germline V gene has CDR1 SNHLY and CDR2 FYNNEI. Trimming took off 4 bases at V and 9 bases at J, with 10 bases between the two ends. The CDR3 covers 13 residues.

The sequenced material came from blood. This receptor was identified in a man aged 35-49 years in good health. The chain combines TRBV2 with TRBJ1-6, with D perhaps TRBD1 (5 bases). CDR3 sequence reads: CASSGQILSPLHF. CDR3 coding DNA: TGTGCCAGCAGTGGACAGATACTTTCACCCCTCCACTTT.